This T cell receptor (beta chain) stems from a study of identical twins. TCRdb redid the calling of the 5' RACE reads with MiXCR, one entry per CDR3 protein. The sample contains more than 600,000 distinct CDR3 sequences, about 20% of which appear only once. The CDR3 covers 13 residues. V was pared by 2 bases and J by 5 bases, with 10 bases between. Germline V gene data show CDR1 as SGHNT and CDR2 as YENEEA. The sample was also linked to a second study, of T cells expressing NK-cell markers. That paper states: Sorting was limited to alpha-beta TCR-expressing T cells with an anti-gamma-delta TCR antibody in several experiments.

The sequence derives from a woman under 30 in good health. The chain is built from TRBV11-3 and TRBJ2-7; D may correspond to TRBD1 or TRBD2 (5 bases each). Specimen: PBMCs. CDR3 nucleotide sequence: TGTGCCAGCAGCTTAAATGGGGGAAACGAGCAGTACTTC. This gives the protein CASSLNGGNEQYF.